These 13 T cell receptor beta chains share one sample of origin, sequenced in a study of shared clonotypes between healthy human individuals. The data were produced by immunoSEQ multiplex PCR, yet TCRdb's version contains in-frame clones alone and is incomplete. The table lists over a million clones, approximately 78% of them singletons. Source material: memory CD4+ T cells from PBMCs. Subset described: CD45RA-negative fraction. These receptors were taken from a young man in good health. Some clones in this sample may be carry-over from other donors' samples.

The chain recombines TRBV7-2 with TRBJ1-5; D unclear. The CDR3 length is 17 residues. Trimming pared 1 base from V and 0 bases from J, leaving 13 bases between. Germline lookup yields CDR1 SGHTA and CDR2 FQGNSA. In DNA form, the CDR3 reads TGTGCCAGCAGCTTAGGGGCAGGCAGTTATAGCAATCAGCCCCAGCATTTT. This codes for CASSLGAGSYSNQPQHF.

This clone was seen just once. V usage is TRBV9 and J usage is TRBJ2-2, with TRBD1 identical over 9 bases. The CDR3 consists of 15 residues. Germline loops: CDR1 SGDLS, CDR2 YYNGEE. The V gene end was trimmed by 6 bases and the J gene end by 1 base; junction bases not matched to a gene: 4. The CDR3: CASTRTGENTGELFF. The DNA of the CDR3 is TGTGCCAGCACCAGGACAGGGGAGAACACCGGGGAGCTGTTTTTT.

A remark on this clone: Other nucleotide sequences from this sample produce the same CDR3. The V and J genes are TRBV27 and TRBJ1-2, with D possibly TRBD1 on 5 matching bases. This CDR3 has 13 residues. Trimming removed 3 bases from V and 2 bases from J, with 7 bases in between. Germline CDR1 reads MNHEY; CDR2 reads SMNVEV (reference sequence). The chain's CDR3 is CASSFRANYGYTF. As DNA, the CDR3 is TGTGCCAGCAGTTTCAGGGCCAACTATGGCTACACCTTC.

V gene TRBV27 combines with J gene TRBJ1-1; D gene ambiguous. V was cut by 10 bases and J by 0 bases, with 18 bases left in between. The CDR3 is 15 amino acids. Germline CDR1 is MNHEY and CDR2 is SMNVEV (reference sequence). The CDR3 DNA reads TGTGCCAACCCTTCCCCCGGCGACTTGAACACTGAAGCTTTCTTT. Its translation: CANPSPGDLNTEAFF.

This clone was counted ten times or more. This sample includes further DNA sequences coding for the same CDR3. The V gene is TRBV7-3, the J gene TRBJ2-7; D unclear. This CDR3 contains 13 residues. V dropped 4 bases and J dropped 7 bases, with 14 bases sitting between them. Germline V gene sequence: CDR1 SGHTA, CDR2 FQGTGA. In DNA form, the CDR3 reads TGTGCCAGCAGCTCCGGACCGCTCGGTGAGCAGTACTTC. This translates into CASSSGPLGEQYF.

The gene calls are TRBV9 and TRBJ2-5; 8 bases are shared with TRBD1. The germline gives CDR1 SGDLS, CDR2 YYNGEE. This CDR3 is built from 14 residues. V lost 3 bases to trimming and J lost 5 bases; unmatched junction nucleotides: 6. The CDR3 loop is CASSARQGWETQYF. The CDR3 DNA sequence: TGTGCCAGCAGCGCACGACAGGGGTGGGAGACCCAGTACTTC.

This chain uses TRBV12-5 with TRBJ2-7; 9 nucleotides line up with TRBD1. Germline assignment: CDR1 LGHNT and CDR2 FRNRAP. Germline trimming cut 7 bases from V and 4 bases from J; bases unmatched to any gene: 11. This CDR3 spans 15 amino acids. The CDR3 spells CASVPGQGNLYEQYF. The CDR3 nucleotides are TGTGCTAGTGTCCCCGGACAGGGGAATCTGTACGAGCAGTACTTC.

CDR3 in amino acids: CASSQTGSNQPQHF. CDR3 nucleotide sequence: TGTGCCAGCAGCCAAACGGGCAGCAATCAGCCCCAGCATTTT. This chain uses TRBV5-6 with TRBJ1-5; unclear D gene. CDR1 is SGHDT, CDR2 YYEEEE, per germline. V lost 4 bases to trimming and J lost 1 base, with 9 bases between them. The CDR3 is made up of 14 amino acids.

The CDR3: CASSLGTGASGNTIYF. The CDR3 DNA is TGTGCCAGCAGTTTAGGGACAGGGGCCTCTGGAAACACCATATATTTT. The chain combines TRBV28 with TRBJ1-3; 10 bases are shared with TRBD1. The CDR3 is 16 residues long. Losses at the gene ends were 2 bases for V and 0 bases for J; bases not matched to a gene: 1. The germline CDR1 and CDR2 sequences are MDHEN and SYDVKM.

The V and J genes are TRBV27 and TRBJ2-7, with D maybe TRBD2 (5 bases). Between the trimmed V and J ends, which lost 3 bases and 0 bases, there was a span of 12 bases. From germline, CDR1 is MNHEY and CDR2 SMNVEV (reference sequence). The CDR3 extends over 15 amino acids. CDR3 loop: CASSFLAESSYEQYF. CDR3 coding DNA: TGTGCCAGCAGTTTTCTAGCCGAGAGCTCCTACGAGCAGTACTTC.

V gene TRBV30 combines with J gene TRBJ2-1; 7 positions agree with TRBD2. The CDR3 consists of 14 residues. Germline V gives CDR1 GTSNPN, CDR2 SVGIG (reference sequence). Unmatched junction bases numbered 7, after V lost 2 bases and J lost 6 bases. The CDR3 nucleotides are TGTGCCTGGAGTTATGGGGGGGTAATCAATGAGCAGTTCTTC. It is translated as CAWSYGGVINEQFF.

The CDR3 coding sequence is TGTGCCAGCAGTGTAATGGGAGATATGAACACTGAAGCTTTCTTT. As protein: CASSVMGDMNTEAFF. This chain links TRBV2 with TRBJ1-1; no clear D gene. Germline values: CDR1 SNHLY, CDR2 FYNNEI. CDR3 length: 15 amino acids. Deletions cut 4 bases from V and 0 bases from J, with 12 bases between.

The rearrangement joins TRBV9 to TRBJ2-5; D unresolved. Trimming cost V 0 bases and J 2 bases, with 11 bases left between them. In germline, CDR1 is SGDLS, CDR2 YYNGEE. This CDR3 is built from 15 residues. This chain's CDR3 is CASSVAPREQETQYF. The CDR3, as DNA: TGTGCCAGCAGCGTAGCGCCTAGGGAACAAGAGACCCAGTACTTC.